One and the same sample provided the 14 T cell receptor beta chains below, sequenced in a study of STAT5B mutations in CD4+ large granular lymphocyte leukemia. Profiling relied on immunoSEQ multiplex PCR, and the TCRdb table lists in-frame clones only, not all of them. The sample has fewer than 45,000 clones, roughly 85% seen once; the top ten hold 2% to 3%. The sample comprised CD4+ T cells from blood buffy coats. These receptors all come from a human donor in good health.

J is TRBJ2-2 and V is TRBV2, with D possibly being TRBD1 (5 bases). Germline loops: CDR1 SNHLY, CDR2 FYNNEI. The CDR3 totals 14 residues. The V end lost 7 bases, the J end lost 6 bases, and 15 bases lay between the germline ends. This CDR3 is CASTFRQISGELFF. The CDR3 nucleotides are TGTGCCAGCACCTTTAGACAGATCTCCGGGGAGCTGTTTTTT.

This clone was recorded only once. The chain couples TRBV5-6 to TRBJ2-3; D not resolved. CDR1 is SGHDT, CDR2 YYEEEE, per germline. CDR3 length equals 16 residues. With 0 bases removed from V and 5 bases from J, the gap between germline ends came to 16 bases. CDR3 sequence: CASSLGSGPSQDTQYF. The CDR3 nucleotides are TGTGCCAGCAGCTTGGGCTCGGGCCCATCCCAAGATACGCAGTATTTT.

This clone was observed a handful of times. J is TRBJ1-1 and V is TRBV7-2, with 7 bases that match TRBD1. Germline values: CDR1 SGHTA, CDR2 FQGNSA. The V segment lost 2 bases and the J segment 0 bases; nucleotides outside the gene matches: 3. This CDR3 comprises 15 residues. CDR3 sequence reads: CASSLQGGLNTEAFF. CDR3 nucleotides: TGTGCCAGCAGCTTACAGGGGGGGTTGAACACTGAAGCTTTCTTT.

V usage is TRBV7-3 and J usage is TRBJ1-5, with D perhaps TRBD1 (5 bases). Trimming pared 2 bases from V and 9 bases from J, leaving 11 bases between. This CDR3 contains 13 residues. Germline V CDR1 and CDR2: SGHTA, FQGTGA. Here the CDR3 DNA reads TGTGCCAGCAGCTTAGAGGGGTATTCGCCCCAGCATTTT. Amino acid sequence: CASSLEGYSPQHF.

The chain uses TRBV20-1 and TRBJ1-4; D unresolved. Germline V gene lookup returns CDR1 DFQATT and CDR2 SNEGSKA (reference sequence). This CDR3 contains 11 residues. V lost 6 bases, J lost 6 bases, and 8 bases lay in between. CDR3 protein: CSAGPDEKLFF. CDR3 sequence (DNA): TGCAGTGCGGGTCCAGATGAAAAACTGTTTTTT.

The chain carries TRBV6-6 and TRBJ1-2; 10 bases fit TRBD1. Germline values: CDR1 MNHNY, CDR2 SVGAGI (reference sequence). The CDR3 has 14 amino acids. V was clipped by 0 bases and J by 10 bases; unmatched bases: 5. CDR3 DNA: TGTGCCAGCAGTTACTCGCCCGGACAGGGGGACTACACCTTC. Encoded protein: CASSYSPGQGDYTF.

The chain joins TRBV25-1 to TRBJ2-5; tentative D call: TRBD2 (6 bases). CDR1 is MGHDK, CDR2 SYGVNS, per germline. The V end was cut by 4 bases, the J end by 1 base, with 10 bases between. The CDR3 covers 14 residues. The CDR3 region is CASSARDFQETQYF. CDR3 bases: TGTGCCAGCAGTGCCAGGGACTTCCAAGAGACCCAGTACTTC.

The chain is built from TRBV6-6 and TRBJ1-1; D remains ambiguous. In germline, CDR1 is MNHNY, CDR2 SVGAGI (reference sequence). CDR3 length: 14 amino acids. V gave up 5 bases and J gave up 1 base, with 11 bases separating them. In DNA form, the CDR3 reads TGTGCCAGCAGTCATATTAGGGAGAACACTGAAGCTTTCTTT. It specifies CASSHIRENTEAFF.

This rearrangement joins TRBV7-9 to TRBJ2-5; D call uncertain. V lost 5 bases to trimming and J lost 1 base, with 5 bases between them. Germline V gives CDR1 SEHNR, CDR2 FQNEAQ (reference sequence). This CDR3 region has 12 residues. The CDR3 protein is CASSPSQETQYF. The CDR3, as DNA: TGTGCCAGCAGCCCCAGCCAAGAGACCCAGTACTTC.

This clone was counted a single time. The chain uses TRBV5-6 and TRBJ1-1; the D is unclear. This CDR3 is built from 14 residues. Germline CDR1 SGHDT, CDR2 YYEEEE. V lost 0 bases and J lost 0, with 6 bases in between. The CDR3 region is CASSLAHLNTEAFF. In DNA form, the CDR3 reads TGTGCCAGCAGCTTGGCCCACCTGAACACTGAAGCTTTCTTT.

The chain recombines TRBV2 with TRBJ2-1; D might be TRBD2 (6 bases). Germline CDR1 is SNHLY and CDR2 is FYNNEI. The germline V and J ends were trimmed by 6 bases and 5 bases, with 14 bases remaining between them. The CDR3 extends over 14 amino acids. The CDR3 nucleotides are TGTGCCAGCAGATGGGAGGTGGGTAACAATGAGCAGTTCTTC. Translating gives CASRWEVGNNEQFF. The full variable domain, with the rest looked up from reference TRBV2 and TRBJ2-1, is EPEVTQTPSHQVTQMGQEVILRCVPISNHLYFYWYRQILGQKVEFLVSFYNNEISEKSEIFDDQFSVERPDGSNFTLKIRSTKLEDSAMYFCASRWEVGNNEQFFGPGTRLTVL.

The CDR3 region is CASSPAGLTGETYGYTF. CDR3 nucleotides: TGCGCCAGCAGCCCCGCCGGATTGACAGGGGAAACCTATGGCTACACCTTC. The chain carries TRBV4-3 and TRBJ1-2; 8 bases are a match to TRBD1. The CDR3 has 17 amino acids. Germline CDR1 LGHNA, CDR2 YSLEER. Trimming took 4 bases from V and 4 from J; bases not matched to a gene: 14.

The chain uses TRBV23-1 and TRBJ2-7; a possible D gene is TRBD1 (5 bases). TRBV23-1 is annotated as an ORF whose role is uncertain. The ends were cut back, 2 bases at V and 6 bases at J, with 14 bases in the middle. The CDR3 runs 14 residues. CDR3 coding DNA: TGCGCCAGCAGTCAAGAGTCAGGGTCTTTCGAGCAGTACTTC. Its protein is CASSQESGSFEQYF.

About this clone: The junction and the germline gene differ at one end; a read error may be behind it. The rearrangement uses TRBV7-6 and TRBJ2-5; no firm D call. Germline V gives CDR1 SGHVS, CDR2 FNYEAQ. This CDR3 spans 16 amino acids. The CDR3 nucleotides are TGTGCCAGCAGCTTAGCTTTGCGGCCACCCCAAGAGGCCCAGTACTTC. Residues: CASSLALRPPQEAQYF.